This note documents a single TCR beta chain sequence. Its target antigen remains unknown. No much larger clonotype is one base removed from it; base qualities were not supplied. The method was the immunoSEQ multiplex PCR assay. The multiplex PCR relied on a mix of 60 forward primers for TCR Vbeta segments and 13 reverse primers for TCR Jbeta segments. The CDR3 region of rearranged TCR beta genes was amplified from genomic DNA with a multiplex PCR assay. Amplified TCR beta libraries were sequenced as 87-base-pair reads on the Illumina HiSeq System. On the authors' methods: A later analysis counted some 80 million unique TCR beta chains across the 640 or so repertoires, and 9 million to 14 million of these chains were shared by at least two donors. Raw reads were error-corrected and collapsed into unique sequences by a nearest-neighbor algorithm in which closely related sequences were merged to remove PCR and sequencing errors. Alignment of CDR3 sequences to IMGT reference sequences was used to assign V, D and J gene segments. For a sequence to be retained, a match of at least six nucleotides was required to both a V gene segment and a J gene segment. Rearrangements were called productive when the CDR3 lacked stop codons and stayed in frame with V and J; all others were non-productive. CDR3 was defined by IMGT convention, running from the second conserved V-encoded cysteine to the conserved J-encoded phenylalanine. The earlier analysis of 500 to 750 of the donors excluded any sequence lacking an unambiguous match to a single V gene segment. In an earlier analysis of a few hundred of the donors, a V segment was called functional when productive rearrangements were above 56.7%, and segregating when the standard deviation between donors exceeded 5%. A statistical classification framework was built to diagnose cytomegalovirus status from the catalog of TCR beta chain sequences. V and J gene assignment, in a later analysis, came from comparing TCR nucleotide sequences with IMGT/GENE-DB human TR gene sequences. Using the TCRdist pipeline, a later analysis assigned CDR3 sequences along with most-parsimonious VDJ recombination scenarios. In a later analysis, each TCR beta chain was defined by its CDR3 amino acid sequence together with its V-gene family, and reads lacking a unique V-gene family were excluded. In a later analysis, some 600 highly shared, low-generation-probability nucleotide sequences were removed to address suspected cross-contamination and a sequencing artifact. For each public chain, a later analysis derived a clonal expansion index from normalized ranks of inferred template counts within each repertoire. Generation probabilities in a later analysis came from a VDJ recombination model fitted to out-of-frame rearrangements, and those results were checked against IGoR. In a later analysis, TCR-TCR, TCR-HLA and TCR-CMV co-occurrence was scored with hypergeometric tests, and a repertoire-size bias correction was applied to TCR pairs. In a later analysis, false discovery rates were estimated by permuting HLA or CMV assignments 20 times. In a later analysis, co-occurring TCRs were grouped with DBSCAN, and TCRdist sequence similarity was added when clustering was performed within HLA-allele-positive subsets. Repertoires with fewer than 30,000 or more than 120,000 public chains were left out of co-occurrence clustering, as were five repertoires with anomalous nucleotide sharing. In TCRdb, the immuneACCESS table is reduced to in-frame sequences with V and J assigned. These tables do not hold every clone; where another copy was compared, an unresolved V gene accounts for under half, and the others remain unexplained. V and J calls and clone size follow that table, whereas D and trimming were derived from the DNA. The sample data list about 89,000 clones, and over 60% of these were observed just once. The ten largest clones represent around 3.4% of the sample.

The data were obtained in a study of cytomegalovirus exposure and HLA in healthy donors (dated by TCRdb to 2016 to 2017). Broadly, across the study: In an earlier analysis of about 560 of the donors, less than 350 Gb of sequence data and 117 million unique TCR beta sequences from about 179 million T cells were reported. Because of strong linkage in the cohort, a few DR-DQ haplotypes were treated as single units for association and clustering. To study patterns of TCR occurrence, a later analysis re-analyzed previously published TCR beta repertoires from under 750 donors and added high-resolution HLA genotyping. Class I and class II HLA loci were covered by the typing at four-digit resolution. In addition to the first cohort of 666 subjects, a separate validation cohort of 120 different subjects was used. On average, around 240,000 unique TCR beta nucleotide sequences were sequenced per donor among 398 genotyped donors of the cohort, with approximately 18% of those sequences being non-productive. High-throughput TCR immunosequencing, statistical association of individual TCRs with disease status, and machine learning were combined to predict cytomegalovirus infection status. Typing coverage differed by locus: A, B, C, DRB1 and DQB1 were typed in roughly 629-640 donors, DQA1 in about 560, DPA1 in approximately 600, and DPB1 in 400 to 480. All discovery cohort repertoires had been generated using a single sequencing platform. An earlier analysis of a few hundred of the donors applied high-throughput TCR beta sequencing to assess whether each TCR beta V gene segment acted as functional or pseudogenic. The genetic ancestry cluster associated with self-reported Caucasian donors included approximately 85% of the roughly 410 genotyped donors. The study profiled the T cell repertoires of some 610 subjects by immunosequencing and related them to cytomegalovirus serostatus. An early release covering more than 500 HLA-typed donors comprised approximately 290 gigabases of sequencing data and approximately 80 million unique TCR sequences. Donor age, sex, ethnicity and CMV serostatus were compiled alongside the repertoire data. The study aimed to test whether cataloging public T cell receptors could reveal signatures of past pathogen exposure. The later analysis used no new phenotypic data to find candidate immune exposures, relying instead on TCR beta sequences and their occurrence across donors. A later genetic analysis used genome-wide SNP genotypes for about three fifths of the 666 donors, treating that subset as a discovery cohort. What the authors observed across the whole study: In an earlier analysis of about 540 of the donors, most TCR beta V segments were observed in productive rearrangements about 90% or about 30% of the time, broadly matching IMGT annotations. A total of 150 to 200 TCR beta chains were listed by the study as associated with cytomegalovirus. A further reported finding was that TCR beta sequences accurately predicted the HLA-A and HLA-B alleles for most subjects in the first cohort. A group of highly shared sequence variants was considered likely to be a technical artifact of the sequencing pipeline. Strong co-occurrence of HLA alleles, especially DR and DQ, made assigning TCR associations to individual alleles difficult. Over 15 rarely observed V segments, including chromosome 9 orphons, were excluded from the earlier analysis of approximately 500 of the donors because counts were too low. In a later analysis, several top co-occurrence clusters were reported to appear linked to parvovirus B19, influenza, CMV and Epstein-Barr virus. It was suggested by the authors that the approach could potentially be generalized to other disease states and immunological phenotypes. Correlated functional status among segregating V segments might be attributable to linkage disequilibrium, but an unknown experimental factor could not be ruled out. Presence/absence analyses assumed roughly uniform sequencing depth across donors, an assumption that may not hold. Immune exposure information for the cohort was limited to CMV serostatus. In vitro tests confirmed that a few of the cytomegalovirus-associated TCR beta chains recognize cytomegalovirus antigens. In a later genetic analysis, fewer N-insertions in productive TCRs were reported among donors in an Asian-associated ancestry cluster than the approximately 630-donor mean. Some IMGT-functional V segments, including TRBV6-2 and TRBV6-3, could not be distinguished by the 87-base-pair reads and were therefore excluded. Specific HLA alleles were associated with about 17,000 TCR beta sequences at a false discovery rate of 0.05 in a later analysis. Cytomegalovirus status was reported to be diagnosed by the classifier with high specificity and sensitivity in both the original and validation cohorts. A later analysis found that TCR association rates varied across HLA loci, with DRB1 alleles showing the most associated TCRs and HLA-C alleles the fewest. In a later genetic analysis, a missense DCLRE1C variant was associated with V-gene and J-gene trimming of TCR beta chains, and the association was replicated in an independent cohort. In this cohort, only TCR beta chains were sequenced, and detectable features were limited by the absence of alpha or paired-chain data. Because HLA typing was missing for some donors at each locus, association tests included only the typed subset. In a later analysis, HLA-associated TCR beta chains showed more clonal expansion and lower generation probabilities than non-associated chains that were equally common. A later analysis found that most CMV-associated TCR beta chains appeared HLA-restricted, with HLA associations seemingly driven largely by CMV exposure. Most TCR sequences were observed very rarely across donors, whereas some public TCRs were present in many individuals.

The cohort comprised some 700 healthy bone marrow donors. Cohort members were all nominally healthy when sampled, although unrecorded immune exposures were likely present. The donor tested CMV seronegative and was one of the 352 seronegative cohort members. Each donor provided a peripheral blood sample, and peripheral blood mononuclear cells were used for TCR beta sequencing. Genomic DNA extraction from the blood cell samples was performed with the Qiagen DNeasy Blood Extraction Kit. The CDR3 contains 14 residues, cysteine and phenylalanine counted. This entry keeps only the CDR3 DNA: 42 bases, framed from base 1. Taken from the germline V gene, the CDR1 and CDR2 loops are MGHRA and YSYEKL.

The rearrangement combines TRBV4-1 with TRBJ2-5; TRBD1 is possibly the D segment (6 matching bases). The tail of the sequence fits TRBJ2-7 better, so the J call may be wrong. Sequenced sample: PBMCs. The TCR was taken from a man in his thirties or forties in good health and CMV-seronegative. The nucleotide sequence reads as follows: TGCGCCAGCAGCCAAAGACAGGTTCACTACGAGCAGTACTTC. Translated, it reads CASSQRQVHYEQYF.